The present entry profiles one T cell receptor (beta chain) with its context. No cognate antigen has been identified for it. TCRdb records NextSeq 550 as the sequencer. The Human TCR Profiling Kit (MiLaboratory) was used to make UMI-labeled 5' RACE TRB cDNA libraries. cDNA synthesis used the entire amount of extracted RNA, and PCR amplification then used the entire amount of cDNA produced. Libraries were prepared in parallel using an identical number of PCR cycles. Processing in the source paper ran as follows. With a requirement of at least two reads per UMI, MIGEC and MiXCR extracted about 49,000 +/- 11,000 unique UMI-labeled TRB cDNA molecules per library. On average, each library contained approximately 40,000 +/- 10,000 functional in-frame TRB CDR3 nucleotide clonotypes without stop codons. After downsampling to 5000 UMI-labeled TRB molecules per sample, diversity metrics, including normalized Shannon-Wiener and Chao1, were computed in VDJtools. VDJtools was used to calculate clonotype-size-weighted physicochemical properties of the central five CDR3 residues, namely interaction energy, strength, volume and Kidera factor 4. TCRdb reprocessed the reads, and each CDR3 protein sequence is entered once, without DNA. TCRdb's processing, not the authors', yielded these V and J calls. This sample's table lists more than 50,000 distinct CDR3 sequences. The ten largest clones represent 1.5% of the sample.

The data were taken from a study of CXCR3-negative and CXCR3-positive naive CD8 T cells (dated by TCRdb to the late 2010s). Describing the broader study: In total, approximately 140 million TRB reads were obtained, which works out to roughly 1.5 +/- 0.3 million reads per library. The diversity and physicochemical repertoire analyses included some 11 donors pooled from two independent experiments. Naive subsets from five or six donors and memory cells from 3 donors were included in the TRBV-TRBJ cluster analysis. Study-wide conclusions, independent of this receptor: CXCR3 expression partially decreased after cryopreservation, so most assays used freshly isolated PBMCs. Within the same donor, TRBV-TRBJ usage looked similar between naive CXCR3-negative and CXCR3-positive cells, but memory cells had distinct patterns. Repertoire diversity was comparably high in both naive subsets but much lower in memory CD8+ T cells. Because surface CD5, which has been linked to self-reactivity in mice, was comparable between naive subsets, TCR interaction strength was also inferred from TRB CDR3 physicochemical properties. Compared with CXCR3-negative naive cells, CXCR3-positive naive cells had TRB CDR3s with higher hydrophobicity (lower Kidera factor 4), lower energy, and higher strength and volume indices.

The CDR3, from cysteine to phenylalanine, totals 12 residues. The entry carries no DNA sequence. In the germline V gene, CDR1 corresponds to SNHLY and CDR2 to FYNNEI. For each CD8+ T cell subset, flow sorting was done in triplicate, and under 350,000 cells per subset went directly into RLT lysis buffer. To exclude memory contaminants, naive CD8+ T cells were stringently defined as CD45RO-CCR7+CD27+CD95-. Using standard density gradient centrifugation, peripheral blood mononuclear cells were isolated from buffy coats. Naive CXCR3-negative and CXCR3-positive CD8+ T cells were flow-sorted using a FACSAria III. Total RNA was extracted from sorted cells using an RNeasy Mini Kit.

The V and J segments used are TRBV2 and TRBJ2-1; TCRdb calls TRBD1, which cannot be checked without DNA. This TCR was recovered from a human donor in good health. Some clones in this sample may be carry-over from other donors' samples. Sequenced material: naive CXCR3- CD8+ T cells from blood. Sample cell subset or site, as interpreted from the label and publication: CD45RO-CCR7+CD27+CD95- naive CD8+ T cells lacking CXCR3 (TNR3-). CDR3 sequence: CASILQGYEQFF.